This T cell receptor beta chain was observed in a study of blood T cell repertoires in COVID-19. About the study: Acute and convalescent COVID-19 samples came from the United States, Italy and Spain.

Under the authors' procedure: Amplification of reference gene primers provided the estimated nucleated cell counts. The protocol was immunoSEQ multiplex PCR, while the TCRdb copy is restricted to in-frame clones and leaves out a portion. The V and J calls and the clone size are those of that table, but D and trimming were determined from the DNA. The table lists around 400,000 clones, around 90% of them singletons. Between the trimmed V and J ends, which lost 1 base and 7 bases, there was a span of 17 bases. In germline, CDR1 is MGHRA, CDR2 YSYEKL. CDR3 length: 17 amino acids. V is TRBV4-1 and J is TRBJ1-6; a possible D gene is TRBD1 (6 bases). The receptor comes from a man aged 35 to 55 with acute or convalescent COVID-19. The specimen sequenced was peripheral blood. CDR3 nucleotide sequence: TGCGCCAGCAGCCAAGTCTCTCTGGGGGCGAAGAATTCACCCCTCCACTTT. This encodes CASSQVSLGAKNSPLHF.